The next 4 T cell receptor beta chains were all read from a single sample in a study of T cell responses to AZD1222 COVID-19 vaccine. The repertoire was sequenced with immunoSEQ multiplex PCR; TCRdb's copy has only in-frame clones and lacks some. The table has approximately 160,000 clones, roughly 93% seen once. This specimen consisted of peripheral blood, obtained on day 0 of AZD1222 vaccination. The receptors shown here come from an adult in good health.

The chain has TRBV7-8 and TRBJ1-4; no firm D call. V was trimmed by 2 bases and J by 5 bases, leaving 0 bases between them. There are 11 residues in the CDR3. CDR1 is SGHVS, CDR2 FQNEAQ, per germline. Here the CDR3 DNA reads TGTGCCAGCAGCTTAAATGAAAAACTGTTTTTT. This sequence encodes CASSLNEKLFF.

The V and J genes are TRBV28 and TRBJ2-4; either TRBD1 or TRBD2 may supply D (6 bases each). Trimming removed 2 bases at V and 2 bases at J, with 13 bases between. CDR1 MDHEN and CDR2 SYDVKM come from the germline V gene. The CDR3 sequence is 16 residues long. The CDR3 protein is CASSLLGGDTKNIQYF. Written as DNA, the CDR3 is TGTGCCAGCAGTTTACTGGGGGGCGATACCAAAAACATTCAGTACTTC. Combining the CDR3 with reference TRBV28 and TRBJ2-4 gives the whole variable domain DVKVTQSSRYLVKRTGEKVFLECVQDMDHENMFWYRQDPGLGLRLIYFSYDVKMKEKGDIPEGYSVSREKKERFSLILESASTNQTSMYLCASSLLGGDTKNIQYFGAGTRLSVL.

The sample holds one count of this clone. The chain joins TRBV30 to TRBJ1-5; D is ambiguous. The CDR3 length is 14 residues. The germline V and J ends were trimmed by 2 bases and 5 bases, with 13 bases remaining between them. CDR1 and CDR2 from the germline V gene are GTSNPN and SVGIG (reference sequence). Here the CDR3 reads CAWSPQGWDQPQHF. The CDR3, as DNA: TGTGCCTGGAGTCCCCAAGGCTGGGATCAGCCCCAGCATTTT.

The rearrangement uses TRBV3-1 (or the pseudogene TRBV3-2) and TRBJ1-4, with TRBD1 as a possible D gene (5 bases). CDR3 length: 16 residues. CDR1 LGHDT and CDR2 YNNKEL come from the germline V gene (reference sequence). Trimming removed 4 bases at V and 5 bases at J, with 17 bases between. The DNA of the CDR3 is TGTGCCAGCAGCCTTCGAGCAGGGTCCTTAAATGAAAAACTGTTTTTT. Protein sequence: CASSLRAGSLNEKLFF.